The 19 T cell receptor beta chains listed next were all sequenced from one sample in a study of blood T cells in healthy people across ages. Primed by a sample-barcoded 5' primer and a J-beta primer mix, a second PCR proceeded for about 6 to 11 cycles. In TCRdb, the 5' RACE reads were re-called with MiXCR into one record per CDR3 protein. The sample carries some 1.5 million distinct CDR3 sequences, 25% to 30% recorded once. Sequencing was performed on blood. These receptors originate from a woman in her 30s in good health.

This clonotype was seen only a few times. V usage is TRBV12-3 or TRBV12-4 and J usage is TRBJ2-3, with 8 bases aligning to TRBD2. The CDR3 has 15 amino acids. V shed 6 bases and J 2 bases; nucleotides not matched to a gene: 7. The CDR3 region has the DNA TGTGCCAGCAGACGGACTAGCCTCGCCACAGATACGCAGTATTTT. It encodes CASRRTSLATDTQYF.

This rearrangement joins TRBV3-1 to TRBJ2-3; D is undetermined. V was shortened by 1 base and J by 4 bases, with 9 bases between the two germline ends. The germline CDR1 and CDR2 sequences are LGHDT and YNNKEL (reference sequence). This CDR3 is 14 amino acids long. This chain's CDR3 is CASSQASAPDTQYF. The CDR3 coding sequence is TGTGCCAGCAGCCAAGCCTCAGCCCCAGATACGCAGTATTTT.

This clonotype was detected only a few times. V is TRBV6-5 and J is TRBJ2-1; D is possibly TRBD2 (5 bases). Trimming pared 5 bases from V and 1 base from J, leaving 12 bases between. CDR1 is MNHEY, CDR2 SVGAGI, per germline. The CDR3 is 15 amino acids. CDR3 sequence (DNA): TGTGCCAGCAGTGTAGGACTGGATTCCTACAATGAGCAGTTCTTC. Encoded protein: CASSVGLDSYNEQFF.

This clonotype was seen a handful of times. The chain employs TRBV18 and TRBJ2-3; unclear D gene. The CDR3 covers 12 residues. Germline V gene data show CDR1 as KGHSH and CDR2 as LQKENI. Between the trimmed V and J ends, which lost 6 bases and 6 bases, there was a span of 10 bases. The CDR3 spells CASSRLSDTQYF. The CDR3, as DNA: TGTGCCAGCTCGCGGCTAAGCGATACGCAGTATTTT.

The genes are TRBV29-1 and TRBJ1-4; no clear D gene. CDR3 length: 14 residues. CDR1 is SQVTM, CDR2 ANQGSEA, per germline. The V end lost 4 bases, the J end lost 6 bases, and 15 bases lay between the germline ends. The CDR3 nucleotides are TGCAGCGTTGTCTCGGATGCTGGAGATGAAAAACTGTTTTTT. Translated, it gives CSVVSDAGDEKLFF.

The J gene is TRBJ2-1, the V gene TRBV6-2 or TRBV6-3; 7 bases match TRBD2. CDR1 is MNHEY and CDR2 is SVGEGT in the germline V gene. V lost 5 bases and J lost 9; bases outside the gene matches: 4. The CDR3 is 12 amino acids. CDR3 region: CASSPSGIEQFF. CDR3 bases: TGTGCCAGCAGTCCTAGCGGCATTGAGCAGTTCTTC.

At least ten counts were recorded for this clonotype. The chain couples TRBV30 to TRBJ2-7; 8 bases line up with TRBD2. The CDR3 length is 15 residues. Germline lookup yields CDR1 GTSNPN and CDR2 SVGIG (reference sequence). J was trimmed by 4 bases and V by 1 base; bases with no gene match: 9. This chain's CDR3 is CAWSAYSGKDYEQYF. CDR3 sequence (DNA): TGTGCCTGGAGTGCCTATAGCGGGAAGGATTACGAGCAGTACTTC.

The chain carries TRBV5-1 and TRBJ1-2; maybe TRBD1 (6 bases). The CDR3 extends over 13 amino acids. Trimming left V 4 bases short and J 8 bases short, with 15 bases between. Germline V CDR1 and CDR2: SGHRS, YFSETQ. The CDR3: CASSDATGVGYTF. DNA for the CDR3: TGCGCCAGCAGCGATGCGACAGGTGTGGGCTACACCTTC.

The rearrangement links TRBV3-1 to TRBJ2-7, with 10 nucleotides matching TRBD1. Germline V lookup: CDR1 LGHDT, CDR2 YNNKEL (reference sequence). V gave up 1 base and J gave up 7 bases; unmatched junction bases: 4. This CDR3 region has 14 residues. CDR3 bases: TGTGCCAGCAGCCAAGGGACAGGGGGGTGGGAGCAGTACTTC. The encoded protein is CASSQGTGGWEQYF.

This clonotype was found a few times. This chain joins TRBV6-2 or TRBV6-3 and TRBJ1-2, with 7 bases fitting TRBD1. Germline trimming cut 4 bases from V and 4 bases from J; bases unmatched to any gene: 6. The CDR3 has 14 residues. The V gene's germline CDR1 is MNHEY and CDR2 SVGEGT. The CDR3 sequence is CASSSTGAAYGYTF. CDR3 in DNA: TGTGCCAGCAGTTCCACAGGGGCCGCCTATGGCTACACCTTC.

The chain carries TRBV5-1 and TRBJ2-3; 13 bases agree with TRBD2. Germline-derived CDR1 and CDR2 are SGHRS and YFSETQ. The CDR3 totals 16 residues. With 4 bases clipped from V and 6 bases from J, the junction kept 8 bases outside the gene matches. CDR3 in amino acids: CASSLGTSGTSDTQYF. CDR3 coding DNA: TGCGCCAGCAGCCTAGGGACTAGCGGGACCTCTGATACGCAGTATTTT. Filled out from reference TRBV5-1 and TRBJ2-3, the complete variable domain reads KAGVTQTPRYLIKTRGQQVTLSCSPISGHRSVSWYQQTPGQGLQFLFEYFSETQRNKGNFPGRFSGRQFSNSRSEMNVSTLELGDSALYLCASSLGTSGTSDTQYFGPGTRLTVL.

This clonotype was seen a handful of times. The V and J genes are TRBV5-1 and TRBJ2-3; 12 positions match TRBD2. V trimming: 2 bases; J trimming: 5 bases; junction bases outside the gene matches: 6. Germline values: CDR1 SGHRS, CDR2 YFSETQ. This CDR3 is 16 amino acids long. DNA for the CDR3: TGCGCCAGCAGCTTTACTAGCGGGGGGCCGGGAGATACGCAGTATTTT. Residues: CASSFTSGGPGDTQYF.

This sequence joins TRBV5-1 and TRBJ2-1, with D possibly being TRBD2 (6 bases). V lost 3 bases and J 6 bases, leaving 19 bases between the germline ends. This CDR3 is built from 16 residues. In germline, CDR1 is SGHRS, CDR2 YFSETQ. CDR3 nucleotide sequence: TGCGCCAGCAGCTCTGCCGCGGGGACCGCCTCCAATGAGCAGTTCTTC. Translation gives CASSSAAGTASNEQFF.

There are a few counts of this clonotype. The chain uses TRBV29-1 and TRBJ1-1; D is unclear. From germline, CDR1 is SQVTM and CDR2 ANQGSEA. The CDR3 covers 13 residues. V lost 5 bases and J 1 base, leaving 11 bases between the germline ends. This chain's CDR3 is CSVKVGRNTEAFF. In nucleotides, the CDR3 is TGCAGCGTTAAGGTGGGAAGGAACACTGAAGCTTTCTTT.

Only a few counts were recorded for this clonotype. The chain has TRBV7-9 and TRBJ1-2; 10 bases match TRBD1. The CDR3 runs 14 residues. V lost 5 bases and J lost 8; bases outside the gene matches: 8. Germline-derived CDR1 and CDR2 are SEHNR and FQNEAQ (reference sequence). The chain's CDR3 is CASSPRDRGKGYTF. The CDR3 region has the DNA TGTGCCAGCAGCCCGAGGGACAGGGGTAAGGGCTACACCTTC.

A few counts support this clonotype. Here the CDR3 DNA reads TGTGCCTGGACCCGGACAGGGAATTCACCCCTCCACTTT. This encodes CAWTRTGNSPLHF. The chain couples TRBV30 to TRBJ1-6; 8 positions match TRBD1. J gave up 7 bases and V 4 bases, and 3 bases lay outside the gene matches. The CDR3 loop spans 13 amino acids. CDR1 GTSNPN and CDR2 SVGIG come from the germline V gene (reference sequence). Complete variable domain (other parts from reference TRBV30 and TRBJ1-6): SQTIHQWPATLVQPVGSPLSLECTVEGTSNPNLYWYRQAAGRGLQLLFYSVGIGQISSEVPQNLSASRPQDRQFILSSKKLLLSDSGFYLCAWTRTGNSPLHFGNGTRLTVT.

The gene calls are TRBV19 and TRBJ2-1, with TRBD2 identical over 8 bases. The CDR3 length is 12 residues. J gave up 12 bases and V 3 bases, and 4 bases lay outside the gene matches. In germline, CDR1 is LNHDA, CDR2 SQIVND (reference sequence). CDR3 sequence reads: CASSMEREWQFF. CDR3 DNA sequence: TGTGCCAGTAGTATGGAGCGGGAGTGGCAGTTCTTC.

This clonotype was recorded many times. V and J are TRBV10-2 and TRBJ2-4; tentatively, D is TRBD2 (6 bases). Deletions cut 4 bases from V and 0 bases from J, with 10 bases between. Germline V gene data show CDR1 as WSHSY and CDR2 as SAAADI. There are 15 residues in the CDR3. The CDR3 loop reads CASSVADVAKNIQYF. The DNA for the CDR3 is TGCGCCAGCAGTGTAGCGGACGTAGCCAAAAACATTCAGTACTTC.

Only a few counts were recorded for this clonotype. The gene calls are TRBV5-1 and TRBJ2-5; D unresolved. The CDR3 spans 13 residues. Deletions cut 4 bases from V and 11 bases from J, with 18 bases between. Germline-derived CDR1 and CDR2 are SGHRS and YFSETQ. The CDR3 is CASSTPNGNEQYF. The CDR3 DNA is TGCGCCAGCAGCACTCCCAATGGGAATGAGCAGTACTTC.